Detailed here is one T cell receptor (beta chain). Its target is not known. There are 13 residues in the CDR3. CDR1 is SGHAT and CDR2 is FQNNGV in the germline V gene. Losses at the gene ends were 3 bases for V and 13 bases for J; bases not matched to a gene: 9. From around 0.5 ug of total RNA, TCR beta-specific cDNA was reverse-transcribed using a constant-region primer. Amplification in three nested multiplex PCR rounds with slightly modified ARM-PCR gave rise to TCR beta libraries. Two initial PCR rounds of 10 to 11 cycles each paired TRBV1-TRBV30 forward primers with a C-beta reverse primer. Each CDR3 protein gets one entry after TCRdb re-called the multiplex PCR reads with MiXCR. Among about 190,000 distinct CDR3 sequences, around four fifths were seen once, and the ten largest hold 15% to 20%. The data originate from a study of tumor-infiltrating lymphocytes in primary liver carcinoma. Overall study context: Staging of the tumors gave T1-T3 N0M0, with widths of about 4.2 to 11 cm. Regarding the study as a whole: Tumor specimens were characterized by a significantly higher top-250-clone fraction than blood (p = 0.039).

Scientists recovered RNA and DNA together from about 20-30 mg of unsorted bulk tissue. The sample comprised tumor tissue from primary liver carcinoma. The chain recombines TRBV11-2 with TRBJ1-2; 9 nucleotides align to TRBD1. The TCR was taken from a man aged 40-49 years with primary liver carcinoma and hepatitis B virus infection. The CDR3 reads CASSLDRGHGCTF. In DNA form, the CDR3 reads TGTGCCAGCAGCTTGGACAGGGGCCATGGATGCACCTTC. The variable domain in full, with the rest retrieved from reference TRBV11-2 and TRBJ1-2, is EAGVAQSPRYKIIEKRQSVAFWCNPISGHATLYWYQQILGQGPKLLIQFQNNGVVDDSQLPKDRFSAERLKGVDSTLKIQPAKLEDSAVYLCASSLDRGHGCTFGSGTRLTVV.